This TCR beta chain originates from a study of Ad26.COV2.S vaccination and SARS-CoV-2 variants. The protocol was immunoSEQ multiplex PCR, while the TCRdb copy is restricted to in-frame clones and leaves out a portion. The profile shows about 390,000 clones, over 80% of them singletons. The treatment is: roughly 18 received Ad26.COV2.S at low or high dose, single or two shots; roughly 5 received placebo; per-sample allocation not given. The samples were gathered on day 63 after the first injection of vaccine or placebo. The sequence derives from a person between 18 and 65 years old who received the Ad26.COV2.S COVID-19 vaccine or a placebo. Specimen: peripheral blood, collected in a trial of Ad26.COV2.S vaccine versus placebo.

For the CDR3, the DNA is TGTGCCACCAGCAGAGCGCCAGGTCCTCGAGGGGATACGCAGTATTTT. Encoded protein: CATSRAPGPRGDTQYF. V and J are TRBV15 and TRBJ2-3, with D possibly TRBD2 on 5 matching bases. V lost 1 base to trimming and J lost 6 bases, with 17 bases between them. CDR3 length: 16 amino acids. The germline V gene has CDR1 LNHNV and CDR2 YYDKDF (reference sequence).